The entry below describes one T cell receptor (beta chain). What it binds is unknown. The data are from a study of PD-L1 blockade in urothelial cancer. Study-level points and caveats: Below-median TCR clonality that was measured in pretreatment blood predicted better survival.

CDR3 length equals 13 residues. Per germline, CDR1 SGHRS and CDR2 YFSETQ. The germline V and J ends were trimmed by 2 bases and 1 base, with 7 bases remaining between them. Produced via immunoSEQ multiplex PCR; TCRdb's table is partial and in-frame only. The sample gives over 45,000 clones, about 82% of which show up once; less than 3% is in the top ten. The sequence came from a man in his fifties with urothelial cancer. The sample here was PBMCs, taken around atezolizumab (anti-PD-L1) treatment. V usage is TRBV5-1 and J usage is TRBJ2-7; no clear D gene. CDR3 sequence (DNA): TGCGCCAGCAGCTTTGGAGTTTCCTACGAGCAGTACTTC. As protein: CASSFGVSYEQYF.